This TCR beta chain was captured by sequencing in a study of type 1 and type 2 diabetes patients. In the study overall: Participants included type 1 and type 2 diabetes patients plus nondiabetic controls.

This clonotype was detected once. What it binds is unknown. The PCR template was genomic DNA. The TCR beta CDR3 region was amplified using 30 forward and 13 reverse primers. TCRdb reprocessed the multiplex PCR reads via MiXCR and lists one record per CDR3 protein. The sample has a few hundred thousand distinct CDR3 sequences; approximately 45% are singletons. Study-wide results and caveats: Groups were not age- or gender-matched, which may bias interpretation.

The CDR3 sequence is 14 residues long. Germline loops: CDR1 SGHVS, CDR2 FQNEAQ. The V and J ends lost 3 bases and 7 bases respectively, with 16 bases between them. The rearrangement uses TRBV7-8 and TRBJ2-7, with D maybe TRBD2 (5 bases). The TCR originated in a man younger than 30 with type 2 diabetes. The sample taken for sequencing was peripheral blood mononuclear cells (PBMCs). The CDR3 nucleotides are TGTGCCAGCAGCTTCGAATCGGGGTCTACGGAGCAGTACTTC. Protein product: CASSFESGSTEQYF.